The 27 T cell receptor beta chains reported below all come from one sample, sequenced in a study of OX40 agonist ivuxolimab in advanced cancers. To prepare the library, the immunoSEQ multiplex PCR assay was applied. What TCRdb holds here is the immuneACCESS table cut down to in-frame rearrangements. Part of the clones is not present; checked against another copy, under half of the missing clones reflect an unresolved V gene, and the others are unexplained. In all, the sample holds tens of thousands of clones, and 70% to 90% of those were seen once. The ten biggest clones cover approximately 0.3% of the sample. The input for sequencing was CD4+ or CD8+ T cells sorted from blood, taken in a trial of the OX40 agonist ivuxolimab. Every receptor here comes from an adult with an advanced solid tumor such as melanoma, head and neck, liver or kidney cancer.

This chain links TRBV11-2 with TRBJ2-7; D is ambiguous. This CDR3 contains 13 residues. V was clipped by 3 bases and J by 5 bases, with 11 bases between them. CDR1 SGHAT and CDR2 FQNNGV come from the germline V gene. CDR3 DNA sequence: TGTGCCAGCAGCTTGAGTCTTTGGGACGAGCAGTACTTC. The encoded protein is CASSLSLWDEQYF.

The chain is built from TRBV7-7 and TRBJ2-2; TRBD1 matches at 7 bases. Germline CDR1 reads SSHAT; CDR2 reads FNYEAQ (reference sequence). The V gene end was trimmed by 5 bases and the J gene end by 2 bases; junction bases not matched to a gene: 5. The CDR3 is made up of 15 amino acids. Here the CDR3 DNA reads TGTGCCAGCAGCGAGACAGGGCGAAACACCGGGGAGCTGTTTTTT. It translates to CASSETGRNTGELFF.

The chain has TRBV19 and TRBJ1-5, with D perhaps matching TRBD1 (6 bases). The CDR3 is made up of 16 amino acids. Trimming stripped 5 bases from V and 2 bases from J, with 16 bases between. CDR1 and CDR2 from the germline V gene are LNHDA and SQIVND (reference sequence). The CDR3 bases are TGTGCCAGTAGTCCTTTACAGGGTTCTGGCAATCAGCCCCAGCATTTT. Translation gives CASSPLQGSGNQPQHF.

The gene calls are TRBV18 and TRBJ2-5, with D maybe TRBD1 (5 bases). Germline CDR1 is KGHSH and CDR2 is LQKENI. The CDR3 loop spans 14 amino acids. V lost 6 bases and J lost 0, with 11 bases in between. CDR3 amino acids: CASSRSGYQETQYF. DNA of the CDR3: TGTGCCAGCTCCCGTTCAGGGTACCAAGAGACCCAGTACTTC. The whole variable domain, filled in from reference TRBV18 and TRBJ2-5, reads NAGVMQNPRHLVRRRGQEARLRCSPMKGHSHVYWYRQLPEEGLKFMVYLQKENIIDESGMPKERFSAEFPKEGPSILRIQQVVRGDSAAYFCASSRSGYQETQYFGPGTRLLVL.

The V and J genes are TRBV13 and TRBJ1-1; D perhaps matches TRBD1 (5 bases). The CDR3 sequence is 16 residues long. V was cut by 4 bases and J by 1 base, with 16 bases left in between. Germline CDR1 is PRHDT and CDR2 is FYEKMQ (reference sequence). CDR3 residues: CASSSRGLGWNTEAFF. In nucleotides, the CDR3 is TGTGCCAGCAGCTCGAGGGGCTTGGGTTGGAACACTGAAGCTTTCTTT. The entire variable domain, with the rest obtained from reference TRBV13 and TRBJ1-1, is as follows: AAGVIQSPRHLIKEKRETATLKCYPIPRHDTVYWYQQGPGQDPQFLISFYEKMQSDKGSIPDRFSAQQFSDYHSELNMSSLELGDSALYFCASSSRGLGWNTEAFFGQGTRLTVV.

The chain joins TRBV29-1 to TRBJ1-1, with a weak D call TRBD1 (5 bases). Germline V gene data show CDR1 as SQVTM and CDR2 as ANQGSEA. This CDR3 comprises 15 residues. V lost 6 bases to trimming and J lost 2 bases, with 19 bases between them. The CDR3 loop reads CSVSTATFFNTEAFF. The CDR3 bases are TGCAGCGTCTCGACAGCTACTTTCTTTAACACTGAAGCTTTCTTT.

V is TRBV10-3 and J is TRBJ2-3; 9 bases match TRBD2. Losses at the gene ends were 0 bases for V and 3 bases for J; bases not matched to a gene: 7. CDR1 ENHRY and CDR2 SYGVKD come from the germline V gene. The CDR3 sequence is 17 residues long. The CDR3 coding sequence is TGTGCCATCAGTGAGTCGATGGCGGGGGGGCGAACAGATACGCAGTATTTT. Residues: CAISESMAGGRTDTQYF.

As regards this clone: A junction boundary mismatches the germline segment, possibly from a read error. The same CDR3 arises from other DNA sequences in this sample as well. The CDR3 DNA is TGTGCCAGCTCATCACCTTTTGGGTCGGGCACTGAAGCTTTCTTT. It is translated as CASSSPFGSGTEAFF. This chain connects TRBV18 to TRBJ1-1; D is unclear. CDR3 length equals 15 residues. The germline V gene encodes CDR1 KGHSH and CDR2 LQKENI.

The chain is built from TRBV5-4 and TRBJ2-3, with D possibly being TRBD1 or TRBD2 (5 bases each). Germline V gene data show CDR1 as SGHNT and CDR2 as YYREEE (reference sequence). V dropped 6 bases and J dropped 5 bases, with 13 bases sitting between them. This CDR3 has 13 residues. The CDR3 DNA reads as TGTGCCAGCAATCTGGGGGTTGGAGATACGCAGTATTTT. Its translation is CASNLGVGDTQYF.

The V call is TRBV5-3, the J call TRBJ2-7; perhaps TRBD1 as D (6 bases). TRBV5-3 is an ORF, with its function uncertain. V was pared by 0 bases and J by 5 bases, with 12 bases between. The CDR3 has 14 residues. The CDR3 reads CARSLDRANDEQYF. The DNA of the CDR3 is TGTGCCAGAAGCTTGGACAGGGCTAACGACGAGCAGTACTTC.

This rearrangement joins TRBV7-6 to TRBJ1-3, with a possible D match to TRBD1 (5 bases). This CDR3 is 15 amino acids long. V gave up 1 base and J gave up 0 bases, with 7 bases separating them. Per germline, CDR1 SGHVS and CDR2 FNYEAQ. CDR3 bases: TGTGCCAGCAGCTTAGACAGGAGCTCTGGAAACACCATATATTTT. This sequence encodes CASSLDRSSGNTIYF.

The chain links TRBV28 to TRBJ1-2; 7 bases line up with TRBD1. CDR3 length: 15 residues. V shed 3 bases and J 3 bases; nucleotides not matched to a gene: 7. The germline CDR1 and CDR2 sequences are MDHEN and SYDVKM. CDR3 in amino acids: CASSLPRGQHYGYTF. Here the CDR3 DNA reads TGTGCCAGCAGTTTGCCAAGGGGGCAACACTATGGCTACACCTTC.

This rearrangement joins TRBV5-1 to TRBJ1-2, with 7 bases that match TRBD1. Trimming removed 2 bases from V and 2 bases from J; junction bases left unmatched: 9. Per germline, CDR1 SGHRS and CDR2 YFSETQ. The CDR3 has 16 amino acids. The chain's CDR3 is CASSFGEGRGNYGYTF. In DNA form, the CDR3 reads TGCGCCAGCAGCTTCGGGGAAGGCAGGGGGAACTATGGCTACACCTTC.

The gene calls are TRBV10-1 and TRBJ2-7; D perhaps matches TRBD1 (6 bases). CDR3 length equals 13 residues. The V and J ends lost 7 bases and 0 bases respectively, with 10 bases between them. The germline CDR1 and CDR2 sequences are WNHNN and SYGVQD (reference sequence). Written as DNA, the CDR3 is TGCGCCAGCATACGGGACACCTCCTACGAGCAGTACTTC. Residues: CASIRDTSYEQYF.

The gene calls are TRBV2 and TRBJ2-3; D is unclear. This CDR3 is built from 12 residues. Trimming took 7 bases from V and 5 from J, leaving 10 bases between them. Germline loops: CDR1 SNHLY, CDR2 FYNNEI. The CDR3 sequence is CASNLFGDTQYF. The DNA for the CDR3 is TGTGCCAGCAACCTTTTTGGAGATACGCAGTATTTT.

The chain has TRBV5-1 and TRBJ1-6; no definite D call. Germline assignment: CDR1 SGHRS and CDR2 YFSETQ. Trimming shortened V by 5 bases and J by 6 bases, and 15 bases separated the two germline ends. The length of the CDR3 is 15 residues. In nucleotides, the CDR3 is TGCGCCAGCAGAGCCAATGCTGAGGGTAATTCACCCCTCCACTTT. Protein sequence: CASRANAEGNSPLHF.

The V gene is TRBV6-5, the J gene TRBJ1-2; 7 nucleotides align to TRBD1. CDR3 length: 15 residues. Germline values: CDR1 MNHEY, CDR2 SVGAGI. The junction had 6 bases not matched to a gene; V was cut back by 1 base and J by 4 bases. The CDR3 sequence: CASSYWTGLRYGYTF. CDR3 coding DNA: TGTGCCAGCAGTTACTGGACAGGTTTACGCTATGGCTACACCTTC.

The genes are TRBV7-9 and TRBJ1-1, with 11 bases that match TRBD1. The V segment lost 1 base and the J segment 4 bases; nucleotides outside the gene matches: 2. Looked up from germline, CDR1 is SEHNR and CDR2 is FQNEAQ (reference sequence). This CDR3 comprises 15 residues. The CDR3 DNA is TGTGCCAGCAGCTTAGGGGGACAGGGGGGCACTGAAGCTTTCTTT. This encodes CASSLGGQGGTEAFF.

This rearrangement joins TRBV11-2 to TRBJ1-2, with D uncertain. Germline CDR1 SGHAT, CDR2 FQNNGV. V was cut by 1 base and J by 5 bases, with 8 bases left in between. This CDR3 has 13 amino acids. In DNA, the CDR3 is TGTGCCAGCAGCTTAGTGTCCAATTATGGCTACACCTTC. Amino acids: CASSLVSNYGYTF.

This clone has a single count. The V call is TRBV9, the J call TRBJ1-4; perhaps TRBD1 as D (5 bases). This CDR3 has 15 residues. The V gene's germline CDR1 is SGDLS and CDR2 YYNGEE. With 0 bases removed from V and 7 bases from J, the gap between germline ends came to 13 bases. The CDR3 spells CASSVAGTMAEKLFF. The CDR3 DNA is TGTGCCAGCAGCGTAGCGGGGACCATGGCTGAAAAACTGTTTTTT.

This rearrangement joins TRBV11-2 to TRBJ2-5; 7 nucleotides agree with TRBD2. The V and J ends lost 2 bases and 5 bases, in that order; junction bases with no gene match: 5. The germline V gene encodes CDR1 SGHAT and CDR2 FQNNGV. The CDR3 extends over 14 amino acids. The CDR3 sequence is CASSLRGGWETQYF. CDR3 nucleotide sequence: TGTGCCAGCAGCTTAAGGGGAGGGTGGGAGACCCAGTACTTC. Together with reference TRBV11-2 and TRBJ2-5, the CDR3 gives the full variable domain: EAGVAQSPRYKIIEKRQSVAFWCNPISGHATLYWYQQILGQGPKLLIQFQNNGVVDDSQLPKDRFSAERLKGVDSTLKIQPAKLEDSAVYLCASSLRGGWETQYFGPGTRLLVL.

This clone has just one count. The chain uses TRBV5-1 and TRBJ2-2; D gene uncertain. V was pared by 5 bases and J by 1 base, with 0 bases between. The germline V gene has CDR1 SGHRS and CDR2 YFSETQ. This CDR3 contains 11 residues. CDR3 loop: CASRNTGELFF. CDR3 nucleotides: TGCGCCAGCAGGAACACCGGGGAGCTGTTTTTT.

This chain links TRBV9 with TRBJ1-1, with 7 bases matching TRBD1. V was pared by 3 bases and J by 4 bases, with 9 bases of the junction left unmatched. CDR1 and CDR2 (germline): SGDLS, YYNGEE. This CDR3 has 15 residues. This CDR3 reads CASSELRQGGTEAFF. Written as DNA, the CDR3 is TGTGCCAGCAGCGAGTTGCGACAGGGAGGCACTGAAGCTTTCTTT.

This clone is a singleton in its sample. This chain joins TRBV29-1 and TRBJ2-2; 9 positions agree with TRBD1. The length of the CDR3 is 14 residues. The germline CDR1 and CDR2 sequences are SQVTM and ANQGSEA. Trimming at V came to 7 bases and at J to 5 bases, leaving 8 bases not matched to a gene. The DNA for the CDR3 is TGCAGCGCCGCCGAGGACAGGGGAACCGGGGAGCTGTTTTTT. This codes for CSAAEDRGTGELFF.

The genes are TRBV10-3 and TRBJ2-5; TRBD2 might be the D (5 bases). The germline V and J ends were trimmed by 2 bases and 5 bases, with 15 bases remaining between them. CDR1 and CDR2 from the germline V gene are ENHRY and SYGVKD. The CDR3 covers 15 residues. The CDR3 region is CAISEGSSGMETQYF. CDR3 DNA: TGTGCCATCAGTGAGGGGTCTTCGGGGATGGAGACCCAGTACTTC.

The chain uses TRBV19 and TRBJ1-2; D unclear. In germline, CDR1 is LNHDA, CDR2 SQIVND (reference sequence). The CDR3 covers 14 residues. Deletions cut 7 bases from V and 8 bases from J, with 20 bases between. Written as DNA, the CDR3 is TGTGCCAGTAACCCGGTGGGCAGCTTGCGGGGCTACACCTTC. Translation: CASNPVGSLRGYTF.

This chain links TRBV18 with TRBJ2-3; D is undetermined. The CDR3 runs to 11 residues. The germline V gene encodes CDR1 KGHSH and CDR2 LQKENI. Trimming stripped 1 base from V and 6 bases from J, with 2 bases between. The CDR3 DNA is TGTGCCAGCTCACCACAGGATACGCAGTATTTT. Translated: CASSPQDTQYF.